The rows below give T cell receptor beta chains drawn from one sample of a study of cytomegalovirus exposure and HLA in healthy donors. Repertoires were generated with immunoSEQ multiplex PCR, while TCRdb's copy carries only in-frame clones and drops some. The sample table includes 200,000 to 250,000 clones. The specimen was PBMCs. The source of these receptors is a girl aged 2 to 9 in good health and CMV-seropositive. Both conserved end residues are part of each CDR3. Each record gives: V gene, D gene, J gene, CDR3 protein, CDR3 DNA. D genes are given only for firm matches.

>TRBV27|-|TRBJ2-7
CASSLTPLASANSYEQYF
TGTGCCAGCAGTTTAACCCCATTGGCTAGCGCAAACTCCTACGAGCAGTACTTC
>TRBV6-1|-|TRBJ2-5
CASRRPGSYQETQYF
TGTGCCAGCAGAAGGCCAGGATCGTACCAAGAGACCCAGTACTTC
>TRBV30|-|TRBJ2-2
CASHSTGTGELFF
TGTGCCTCTCACTCTACAGGGACCGGGGAGCTGTTTTTT
>TRBV5-1|-|TRBJ2-3
CASSPGTSTDTQYF
TGCGCCAGCAGCCCCGGGACAAGCACAGATACGCAGTATTTT
>TRBV6-6|-|TRBJ1-1
CASRAHSGFNTEAFF
TGTGCCAGCAGAGCCCACTCAGGGTTCAACACTGAAGCTTTCTTT
>TRBV19|-|TRBJ1-1
CASSIEPLHTEAFF
TGTGCCAGTAGTATCGAGCCCTTGCACACTGAAGCTTTCTTT
>TRBV10-3|-|TRBJ2-7
CAISRDWDEQYF
TGTGCCATCAGCAGGGACTGGGACGAGCAGTACTTC
>TRBV30|TRBD2|TRBJ2-1
CAWSVGELSGSGTFGNEQFF
TGTGCCTGGAGTGTGGGGGAATTAAGCGGGAGTGGGACCTTCGGGAATGAGCAGTTCTTC
>TRBV10-2|-|TRBJ2-7
CASSQGEQYF
TGCGCCAGCAGCCAGGGCGAGCAGTACTTC
>TRBV2|TRBD2|TRBJ2-3
CASRTSGGGPGTQYF
TGTGCCAGCAGGACATCGGGGGGAGGGCCTGGTACGCAGTATTTT
>TRBV4-1|TRBD2|TRBJ2-7
CASSQERRGAYEQYF
TGCGCCAGCAGCCAAGAAAGGCGGGGGGCCTACGAGCAGTACTTC
>TRBV10-2|-|TRBJ1-1
CASSGGGTEAFF
TGCGCCAGCAGTGGGGGGGGCACTGAAGCTTTCTTT
>TRBV6-5|TRBD1|TRBJ2-7
CASTKPGTGGDEQYF
TGTGCCAGCACCAAGCCCGGGACAGGGGGCGACGAGCAGTACTTC
>TRBV19|TRBD1|TRBJ2-5
CASSDRDRGRVGETQYF
TGTGCCAGTAGCGACCGGGACAGGGGGCGAGTGGGAGAGACCCAGTACTTC
>TRBV5-1|-|TRBJ2-2
CASRRTELNTGELFF
TGCGCCAGCAGACGGACAGAGTTGAACACCGGGGAGCTGTTTTTT
>TRBV7-9|-|TRBJ2-3
CASSGGGVVGLSRDTQYF
TGTGCCAGCAGCGGAGGAGGGGTTGTGGGGTTATCACGGGATACGCAGTATTTT
>TRBV9|-|TRBJ2-3
CASSVSSSTDTQYF
TGTGCCAGCAGCGTGTCTAGTAGCACAGATACGCAGTATTTT
>TRBV7-2|TRBD2|TRBJ2-7
CASSSGLAGGYEQYF
TGTGCCAGCAGCTCCGGACTAGCGGGAGGCTACGAGCAGTACTTC
>TRBV11-2|TRBD1|TRBJ1-1
CASSLGTGVNTEAFF
TGTGCCAGCAGCTTAGGGACAGGGGTGAACACTGAAGCTTTCTTT
>TRBV28|TRBD1|TRBJ2-7
CASRLGQGPYEQYF
TGTGCCAGCAGACTGGGACAGGGACCCTACGAGCAGTACTTC
>TRBV29-1|-|TRBJ2-5
CSVESYLHSETQYF
TGCAGCGTTGAGAGTTACCTCCATTCGGAGACCCAGTACTTC
>TRBV29-1|TRBD1|TRBJ2-1
CSVSGQGAYNEQFF
TGCAGCGTATCGGGACAGGGGGCGTACAATGAGCAGTTCTTC
>TRBV27|TRBD2|TRBJ2-2
CASRVLAGHTGELFF
TGTGCCAGCAGGGTACTAGCGGGACACACCGGGGAGCTGTTTTTT
>TRBV5-1|-|TRBJ2-2
CASSRTGKADTGELFF
TGCGCCAGCAGCAGAACAGGGAAAGCGGACACCGGGGAGCTGTTTTTT
>TRBV27|TRBD1|TRBJ1-5
CASRAGTGFYSNQPQHF
TGTGCCAGCCGGGCCGGGACAGGGTTCTATAGCAATCAGCCCCAGCATTTT
>TRBV10-1|-|TRBJ2-7
CASRGLTYEQYF
TGCGCCAGCAGAGGACTAACCTACGAGCAGTACTTC
>TRBV7-9|-|TRBJ2-7
CASSASGLWEQYF
TGTGCCAGCAGCGCGTCGGGACTTTGGGAGCAGTACTTC
>TRBV5-1|TRBD2|TRBJ2-1
CASSQGTSGAYNEQFF
TGCGCCAGCAGCCAAGGGACTAGCGGAGCCTACAATGAGCAGTTCTTC
>TRBV27|-|TRBJ1-1
CASSLGARVNTEAFF
TGTGCCAGCAGTTTAGGGGCCCGCGTGAACACTGAAGCTTTCTTT
>TRBV18|-|TRBJ2-3
CASSPSTGVADTQYF
TGTGCCAGCTCACCGTCGACGGGAGTGGCAGATACGCAGTATTTT
>TRBV7-9|-|TRBJ2-7
CASSFSGLRVSYEQYF
TGTGCCAGCAGCTTTTCGGGTCTGAGGGTCTCCTACGAGCAGTACTTC
>TRBV10-1|TRBD1|TRBJ2-1
CASSDGQGAGNEQFF
TGCGCCAGCAGTGATGGACAGGGGGCAGGCAATGAGCAGTTCTTC
>TRBV25-1|-|TRBJ2-7
CASSEYTPAGTYEQYF
TGTGCCAGCAGTGAATATACCCCCGCAGGAACCTACGAGCAGTACTTC
>TRBV30|TRBD1|TRBJ1-5
CAWSTRQGGVGNQPQHF
TGTGCCTGGAGTACCCGACAGGGGGGTGTGGGCAATCAGCCCCAGCATTTT
>TRBV11-2|TRBD2|TRBJ2-1
CASSGETSGRVLQFF
TGTGCCAGCAGCGGAGAGACTAGCGGGAGGGTCCTTCAGTTCTTC
>TRBV9|TRBD1|TRBJ1-5
CASSVDRGPYSNQPQHF
TGTGCCAGCAGCGTAGACAGGGGCCCATATAGCAATCAGCCCCAGCATTTT
>TRBV7-2|-|TRBJ2-3
CASSPSSVITDTQYF
TGTGCCAGCAGCCCATCTAGCGTGATCACAGATACGCAGTATTTT
>TRBV2|-|TRBJ2-6
CASSGEATSANVLTF
TGTGCCAGCAGTGGGGAGGCGACTAGTGCCAACGTCCTGACTTTC
>TRBV13|TRBD1|TRBJ2-7
CASSLGPDRGPYEQYF
TGTGCCAGCAGCTTAGGGCCGGACAGGGGGCCCTACGAGCAGTACTTC
>TRBV28|TRBD1|TRBJ2-7
CASSPRQGGYEQYF
TGTGCCAGCAGTCCAAGACAGGGTGGGTACGAGCAGTACTTC
>TRBV9|TRBD2|TRBJ2-6
CASSVEARGGRGSGANVLTF
TGTGCCAGCAGCGTAGAGGCTCGTGGCGGGAGAGGGTCTGGGGCCAACGTCCTGACTTTC
>TRBV10-3|TRBD2|TRBJ2-5
CAISLAGETQYF
TGTGCCATCAGCTTAGCGGGAGAGACCCAGTACTTC
>TRBV5-4|TRBD1|TRBJ1-3
CASSSGGGNTIYF
TGTGCCAGCAGTTCAGGGGGTGGAAACACCATATATTTT
>TRBV6-1|-|TRBJ1-2
CASGAGYTF
TGTGCCAGCGGAGCTGGCTACACCTTC
>TRBV5-1|TRBD1|TRBJ1-5
CASSLAGQGGEPQHF
TGCGCCAGCAGCTTGGCAGGACAGGGGGGAGAGCCCCAGCATTTT
>TRBV7-2|-|TRBJ2-7
CASSLDGSTTYEQYF
TGTGCCAGCAGCTTAGATGGGAGCACCACCTACGAGCAGTACTTC
>TRBV4-1|-|TRBJ2-1
CASSQVPSRLGVSYNEQFF
TGCGCCAGCAGCCAAGTCCCCTCGAGGCTAGGAGTCTCCTACAATGAGCAGTTCTTC